This section outlines one T cell receptor (beta chain) sequence together with its context. The data stem from a study of control samples from healthy donors and cancer patients. V was trimmed by 6 bases and J by 5 bases, leaving 25 bases between them. This CDR3 has 17 residues. CDR1 and CDR2 from the germline V gene are MGHRA and YSYEKL. TCRdb keeps only in-frame clones here, not all; method: immunoSEQ multiplex PCR. This sample has 90,000 to 130,000 clones, with approximately 82% found just once. The gene calls are TRBV4-1 and TRBJ1-2; the D is unclear. This receptor was taken from a man aged 18 to 29 in good health. Sequencing was carried out using blood. CDR3 region: CASRQTPWGTAAYGYTF. The CDR3 nucleotides read TGCGCCAGCAGGCAAACACCGTGGGGAACAGCTGCGTATGGCTACACCTTC.